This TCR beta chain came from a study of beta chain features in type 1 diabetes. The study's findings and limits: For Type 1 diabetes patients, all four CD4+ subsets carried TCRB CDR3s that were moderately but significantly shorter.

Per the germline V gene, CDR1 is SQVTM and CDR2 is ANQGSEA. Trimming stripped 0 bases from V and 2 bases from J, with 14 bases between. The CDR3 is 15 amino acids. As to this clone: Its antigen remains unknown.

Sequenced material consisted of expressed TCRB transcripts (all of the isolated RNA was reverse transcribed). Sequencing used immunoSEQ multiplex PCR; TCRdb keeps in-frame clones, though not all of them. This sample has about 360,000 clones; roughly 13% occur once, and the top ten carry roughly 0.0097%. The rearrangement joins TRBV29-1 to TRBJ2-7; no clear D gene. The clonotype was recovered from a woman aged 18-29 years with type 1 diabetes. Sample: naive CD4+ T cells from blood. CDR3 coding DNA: TGCAGCGTTGAAGATGGTAGCCGGAGTACCTACGAGCAGTACTTC. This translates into CSVEDGSRSTYEQYF.